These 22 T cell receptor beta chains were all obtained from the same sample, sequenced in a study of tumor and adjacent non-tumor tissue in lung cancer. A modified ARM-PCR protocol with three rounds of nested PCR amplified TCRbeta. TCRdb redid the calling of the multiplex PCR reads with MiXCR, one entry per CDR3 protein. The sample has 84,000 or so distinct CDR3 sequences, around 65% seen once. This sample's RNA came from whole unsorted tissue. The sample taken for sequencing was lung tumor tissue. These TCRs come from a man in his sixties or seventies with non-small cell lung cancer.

Here the CDR3 DNA reads TGTGCCAGCATAGGACAGGGGGCGAAGCTCTTCGAGCAGTACTTC. Its translation: CASIGQGAKLFEQYF. V is TRBV6-6 and J is TRBJ2-7, with 11 bases matching TRBD1. Unmatched junction bases numbered 11, after V lost 7 bases and J lost 6 bases. This CDR3 comprises 15 residues. From germline, CDR1 is MNHNY and CDR2 SVGAGI (reference sequence).

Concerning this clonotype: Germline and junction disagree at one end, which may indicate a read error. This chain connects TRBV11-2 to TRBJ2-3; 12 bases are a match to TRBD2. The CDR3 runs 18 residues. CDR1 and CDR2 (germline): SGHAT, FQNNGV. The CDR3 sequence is CAISPGLAGPLSTYTQYF. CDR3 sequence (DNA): TGTGCCATCAGCCCTGGACTAGCGGGGCCCTTGAGCACATATACGCAGTATTTC.

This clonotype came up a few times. The CDR3 nucleotides are TGCGCCAGCAGCTTGGGACAGGAGAACAATGAGCAGTTCTTC. As protein: CASSLGQENNEQFF. This chain uses TRBV5-1 with TRBJ2-1, with TRBD1 as a possible D gene (6 bases). The germline gives CDR1 SGHRS, CDR2 YFSETQ. The V gene lost 0 bases and the J gene lost 5 bases, with 9 bases spanning the gap. This CDR3 is built from 14 residues.

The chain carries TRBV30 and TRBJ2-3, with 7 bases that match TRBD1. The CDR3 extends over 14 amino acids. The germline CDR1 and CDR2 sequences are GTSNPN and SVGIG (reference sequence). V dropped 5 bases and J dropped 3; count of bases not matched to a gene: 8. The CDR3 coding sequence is TGTGCCTGGGTCCCACAGGGGAATACAGATACGCAGTATTTT. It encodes CAWVPQGNTDTQYF. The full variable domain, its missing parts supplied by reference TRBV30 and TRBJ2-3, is SQTIHQWPATLVQPVGSPLSLECTVEGTSNPNLYWYRQAAGRGLQLLFYSVGIGQISSEVPQNLSASRPQDRQFILSSKKLLLSDSGFYLCAWVPQGNTDTQYFGPGTRLTVL.

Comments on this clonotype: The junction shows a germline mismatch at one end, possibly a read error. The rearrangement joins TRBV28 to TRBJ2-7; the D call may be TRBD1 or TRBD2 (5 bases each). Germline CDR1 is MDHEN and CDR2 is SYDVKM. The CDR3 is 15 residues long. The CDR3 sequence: CASSRGRTSSCEQYF. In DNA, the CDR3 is TGTGCCAGCAGTAGGGGACGGACGAGCTCCTGCGAGCAGTACTTC.

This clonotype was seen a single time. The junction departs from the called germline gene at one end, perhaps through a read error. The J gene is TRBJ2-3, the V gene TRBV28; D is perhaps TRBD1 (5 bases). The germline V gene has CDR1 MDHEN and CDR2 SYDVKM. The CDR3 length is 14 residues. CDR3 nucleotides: TGTACCAGCAGTTTCGTTCAGGGCACAGATACGCAGTATTTC. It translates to CTSSFVQGTDTQYF.

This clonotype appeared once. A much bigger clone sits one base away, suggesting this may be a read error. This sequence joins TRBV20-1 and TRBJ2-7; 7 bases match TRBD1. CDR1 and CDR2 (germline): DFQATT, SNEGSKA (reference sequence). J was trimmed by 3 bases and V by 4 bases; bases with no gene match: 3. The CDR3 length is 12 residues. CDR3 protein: CSAIRGIYEQYF. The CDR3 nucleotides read TGCAGTGCTATCAGGGGGATCTACGAGCAGTACTTC.

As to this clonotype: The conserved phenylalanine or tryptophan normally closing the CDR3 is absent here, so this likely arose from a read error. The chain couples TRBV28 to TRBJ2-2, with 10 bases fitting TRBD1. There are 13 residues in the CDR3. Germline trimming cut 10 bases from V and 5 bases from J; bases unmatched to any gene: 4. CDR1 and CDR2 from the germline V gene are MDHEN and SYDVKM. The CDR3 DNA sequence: TGTGCCAACCGGGACAGGGGTACCGGGGAGCTGTTTTCT. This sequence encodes CANRDRGTGELFS.

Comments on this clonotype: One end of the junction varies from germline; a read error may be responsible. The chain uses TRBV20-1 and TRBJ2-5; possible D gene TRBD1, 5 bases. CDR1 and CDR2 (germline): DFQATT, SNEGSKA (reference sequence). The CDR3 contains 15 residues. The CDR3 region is CSVRDGASPQETQYF. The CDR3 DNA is TGCAGTGTTAGAGATGGGGCGAGTCCTCAAGAGACCCAGTACTTC.

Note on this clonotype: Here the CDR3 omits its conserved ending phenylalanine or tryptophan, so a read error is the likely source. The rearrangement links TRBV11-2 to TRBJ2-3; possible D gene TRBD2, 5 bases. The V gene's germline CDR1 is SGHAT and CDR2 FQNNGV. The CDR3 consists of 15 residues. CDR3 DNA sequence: TGTGCCAGCAGTTTAGATCGGAACAGCGGAGATAGGCAGTATCTT. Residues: CASSLDRNSGDRQYL.

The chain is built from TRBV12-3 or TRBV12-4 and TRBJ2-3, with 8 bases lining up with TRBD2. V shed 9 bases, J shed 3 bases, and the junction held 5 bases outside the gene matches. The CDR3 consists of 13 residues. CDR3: CARKTSGTDTQYF. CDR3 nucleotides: TGTGCCAGAAAAACTAGCGGTACAGATACGCAGTATTTT.

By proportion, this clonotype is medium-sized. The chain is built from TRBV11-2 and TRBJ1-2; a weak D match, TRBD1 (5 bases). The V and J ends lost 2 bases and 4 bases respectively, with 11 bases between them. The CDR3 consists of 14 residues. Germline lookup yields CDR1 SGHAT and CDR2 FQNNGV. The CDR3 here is CASSLSGRAYGYTF. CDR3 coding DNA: TGTGCCAGCAGCTTAAGTGGCAGGGCCTATGGCTACACCTTC.

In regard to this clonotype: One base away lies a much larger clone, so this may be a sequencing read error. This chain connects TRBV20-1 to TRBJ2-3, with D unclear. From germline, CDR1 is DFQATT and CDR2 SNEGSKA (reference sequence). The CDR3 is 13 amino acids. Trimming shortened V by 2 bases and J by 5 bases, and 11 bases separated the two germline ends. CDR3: CSARLPGGDTQYF. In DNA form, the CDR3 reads TGCAGTGCTAGATTGCCGGGTGGAGATACGCAGTATTTT.

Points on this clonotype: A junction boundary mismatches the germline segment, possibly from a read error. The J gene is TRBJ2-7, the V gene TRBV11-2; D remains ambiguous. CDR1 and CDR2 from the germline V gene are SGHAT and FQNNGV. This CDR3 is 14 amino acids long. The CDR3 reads CASSLVPSSYGQYF. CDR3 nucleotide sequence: TGTGCCAGCAGCTTAGTTCCCAGTTCCTACGGGCAGTACTTC.

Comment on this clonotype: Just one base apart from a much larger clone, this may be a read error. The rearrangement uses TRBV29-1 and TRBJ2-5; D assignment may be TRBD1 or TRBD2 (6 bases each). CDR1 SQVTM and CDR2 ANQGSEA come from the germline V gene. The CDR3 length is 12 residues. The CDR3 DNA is TGCGTCTCGGGGGACACGCAAGAGACCCAGTACTTC. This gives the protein CVSGDTQETQYF.

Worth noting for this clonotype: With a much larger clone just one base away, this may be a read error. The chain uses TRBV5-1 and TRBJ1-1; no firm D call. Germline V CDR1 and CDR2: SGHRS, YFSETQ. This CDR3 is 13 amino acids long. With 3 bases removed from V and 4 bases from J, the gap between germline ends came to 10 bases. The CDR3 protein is CASSSERSTEAFF. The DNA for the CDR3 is TGCGCCAGCAGCTCCGAAAGATCCACTGAAGCTTTCTTT.

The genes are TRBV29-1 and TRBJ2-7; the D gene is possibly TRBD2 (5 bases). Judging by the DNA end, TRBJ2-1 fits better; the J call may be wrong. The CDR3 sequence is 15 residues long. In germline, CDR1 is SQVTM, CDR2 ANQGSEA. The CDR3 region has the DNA TGCAGCCTCCGAACGGGGAACAGACTCGCTTACGAGCAGTTCTTC. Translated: CSLRTGNRLAYEQFF.

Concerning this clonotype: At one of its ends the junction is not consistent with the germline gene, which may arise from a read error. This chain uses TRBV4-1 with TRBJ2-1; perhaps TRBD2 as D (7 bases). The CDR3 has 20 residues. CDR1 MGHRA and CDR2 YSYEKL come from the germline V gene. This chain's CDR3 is CASSQEGPIGGGAVYNEQFF. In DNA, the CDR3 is TGCGCCAGCAGTCAAGAAGGACCGATCGGTGGGGGGGCCGTTTACAATGAGCAGTTCTTC.

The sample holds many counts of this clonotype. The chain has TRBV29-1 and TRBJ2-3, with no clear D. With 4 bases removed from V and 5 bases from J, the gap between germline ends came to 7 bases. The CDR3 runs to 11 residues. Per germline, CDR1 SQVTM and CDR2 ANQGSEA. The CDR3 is CSVGVKDTQYF. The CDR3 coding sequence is TGCAGCGTTGGTGTGAAAGATACGCAGTATTTT.

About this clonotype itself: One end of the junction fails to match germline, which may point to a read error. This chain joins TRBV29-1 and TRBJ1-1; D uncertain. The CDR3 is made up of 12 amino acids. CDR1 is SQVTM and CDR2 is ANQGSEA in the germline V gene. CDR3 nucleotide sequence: TGCAGCGGGAAGAATCCAAACACTGAAGCGTTCTTT. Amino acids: CSGKNPNTEAFF.

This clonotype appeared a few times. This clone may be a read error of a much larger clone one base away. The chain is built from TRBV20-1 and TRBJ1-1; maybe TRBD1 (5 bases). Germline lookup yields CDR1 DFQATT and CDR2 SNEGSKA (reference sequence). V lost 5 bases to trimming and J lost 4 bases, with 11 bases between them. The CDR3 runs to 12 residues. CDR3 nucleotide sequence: TGCAGTGCTGTGCAGGGAGGCACTGAAGCTTTCTTT. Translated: CSAVQGGTEAFF.

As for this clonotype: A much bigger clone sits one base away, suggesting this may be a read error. Here the CDR3 reads CDWSVWGITEAFF. The CDR3 nucleotides read TGTGACTGGAGTGTTTGGGGGATTACTGAAGCTTTCTTT. This rearrangement joins TRBV30 to TRBJ1-1; D is possibly TRBD1 (5 bases). CDR3 length equals 13 residues. The V gene's germline CDR1 is GTSNPN and CDR2 SVGIG (reference sequence).